The rows below give T cell receptor beta chains drawn from one sample of a study of T-cell reconstitution after alpha-beta-depleted transplantation in children. TCRdb itself ran the PCR reads through MiXCR, one entry per CDR3 protein. The sample holds 900,000 or so distinct CDR3 sequences, roughly 15% seen once. Source: PBMCs, mostly from graft donor cells, taken 360 days after TCRalphabeta/CD19-depleted stem cell transplant. Source of these receptors: a male patient younger than 18 who had a stem cell transplant for acute lymphoblastic leukemia, so the T cells may come from the graft donor. The CDR3 runs from the conserved cysteine through the conserved F or W. Fields, in order: V gene, J gene, D gene, clone size, CDR3 protein, CDR3 DNA. A D gene is named only where the DNA matches it firmly. A clone size is listed for some rows: how often the clone was seen (once, few, many), or a class if it is expanded.

TRBV6-1	TRBJ1-2	NA	NA	CASSAYSLKGYTF	TGTGCCAGCAGTGCCTACAGCTTAAAAGGCTACACCTTC
TRBV4-1	TRBJ2-7	NA	NA	CASSQYGTYEQYF	TGCGCCAGCAGCCAATACGGAACCTACGAGCAGTACTTC
TRBV13	TRBJ2-2	NA	few	CASSLSGPAGELFF	TGTGCCAGCAGCTTGTCCGGGCCAGCCGGGGAGCTGTTTTTT
TRBV9	TRBJ2-2	TRBD2	few	CASSVLAANTGELFF	TGTGCCAGCAGCGTCCTAGCGGCGAACACCGGGGAGCTGTTTTTT
TRBV7-9	TRBJ1-2	TRBD1	few	CASSPVGQIYGYTF	TGTGCCAGCAGCCCCGTGGGACAGATCTATGGCTACACCTTC
TRBV11-3	TRBJ2-3	NA	NA	CASSPAWGESTDTQYF	TGTGCCAGCAGCCCAGCGTGGGGGGAAAGCACAGATACGCAGTATTTT
TRBV7-2	TRBJ2-1	NA	NA	CASSLLVLRPSNEQFF	TGTGCCAGCAGCTTGCTTGTGTTACGACCCAGCAATGAGCAGTTCTTC
TRBV21-1	TRBJ2-1	NA	NA	CASTETSGSRNEQFF	TGTGCCAGCACCGAAACTAGCGGGAGTAGGAATGAGCAGTTCTTC
TRBV15	TRBJ2-5	NA	many	CATDTGLEETQYF	TGTGCCACCGATACGGGTCTAGAAGAGACCCAGTACTTC
TRBV7-2	TRBJ2-5	NA	NA	CASSLERGPGETQYF	TGTGCCAGCAGCTTAGAACGGGGACCGGGGGAGACCCAGTACTTC
TRBV7-1	TRBJ2-3	TRBD1	NA	CAISSSRTGATTDTQYF	TGTGCCATCAGCTCTAGTCGGACAGGGGCCACCACAGATACGCAGTATTTT
TRBV12-3/TRBV12-4	TRBJ2-3	TRBD2	many	CASSLPLGLAEGTDTQYF	TGTGCCAGCAGTTTACCCCTGGGACTAGCGGAAGGCACAGATACGCAGTATTTT
TRBV28	TRBJ2-2	NA	few	CASSSLSPGVGELFF	TGTGCCAGCAGTAGCCTCAGCCCGGGAGTCGGGGAGCTGTTTTTT
TRBV5-1	TRBJ2-3	NA	NA	CASRFGLESTDTQYF	TGCGCCAGCAGATTCGGACTGGAAAGCACAGATACGCAGTATTTT
TRBV6-1	TRBJ2-1	TRBD2	few	CATLGASGSSYNEQFF	TGTGCCACCTTAGGGGCTAGCGGTAGCTCCTACAATGAGCAGTTCTTC
TRBV3-1	TRBJ1-2	NA	NA	CASSQEEDYGYTF	TGTGCCAGCAGCCAAGAAGAAGACTATGGCTACACCTTC
TRBV24-1	TRBJ2-1	NA	NA	CATSDFLQDEQFF	TGTGCCACCAGTGATTTTCTTCAGGATGAGCAGTTCTTC
TRBV12-3/TRBV12-4	TRBJ1-2	TRBD1	NA	CASSFGTGGGDGYTF	TGTGCCAGCAGTTTCGGGACAGGGGGAGGTGATGGCTACACCTTC
TRBV7-9	TRBJ1-2	NA	NA	CASSPPDTGTGGYTF	TGTGCCAGCAGCCCTCCTGATACGGGCACTGGTGGCTACACCTTC
TRBV10-3	TRBJ2-5	NA	NA	CAIGQFGETQYF	TGTGCCATAGGACAGTTTGGGGAGACCCAGTACTTC
TRBV2	TRBJ2-1	TRBD2	few	CATGLENSYNEQFF	TGTGCCACCGGACTAGAAAACTCCTACAATGAGCAGTTCTTC
TRBV12-3/TRBV12-4	TRBJ2-1	NA	many	CASSLRSGSYNEQFF	TGTGCCAGCAGTCTACGGAGTGGCTCCTACAATGAGCAGTTCTTC
TRBV19	TRBJ2-7	TRBD1	NA	CASSAGTEGYEQYF	TGTGCCAGTAGTGCCGGGACAGAGGGCTACGAGCAGTACTTC
TRBV20-1	TRBJ2-3	TRBD2	NA	CSASSTAGGPGSTDTQYF	TGCAGTGCTTCATCGACCGCGGGAGGCCCGGGAAGCACAGATACGCAGTATTTT
TRBV24-1	TRBJ2-5	NA	many	CATSHGPTKETQYF	TGTGCCACCAGCCACGGGCCTACCAAGGAGACCCAGTACTTC
TRBV15	TRBJ2-3	TRBD2	NA	CATSSFASGRTDTQYF	TGTGCCACCAGCAGTTTCGCTAGCGGGAGGACAGATACGCAGTATTTT
TRBV20-1	TRBJ2-5	NA	NA	CSARDDSVQETQYF	TGCAGTGCTAGAGATGACAGTGTACAAGAGACCCAGTACTTC
TRBV18	TRBJ2-7	NA	NA	CASSQLTHEQYF	TGTGCCAGCTCACAACTTACCCACGAGCAGTACTTC
TRBV12-3/TRBV12-4	TRBJ1-2	NA	few	CASSLQMGGYTF	TGTGCCAGCAGTCTCCAGATGGGTGGCTACACCTTC
TRBV5-1	TRBJ2-3	NA	few	CASSFHDSTDTQYF	TGCGCCAGCAGCTTTCATGATTCCACAGATACGCAGTATTTT
TRBV12-3/TRBV12-4	TRBJ2-1	NA	few	CASNLPMGSNEQFF	TGTGCCAGCAACCTTCCGATGGGGTCCAATGAGCAGTTCTTC
TRBV9	TRBJ2-7	NA	few	CASSEGPQSSYEQYF	TGTGCCAGCAGCGAGGGCCCCCAGAGCTCCTACGAGCAGTACTTC
TRBV29-1	TRBJ2-1	TRBD2	many	CSVEGGTSNEQFF	TGCAGCGTTGAGGGAGGGACTTCAAATGAGCAGTTCTTC
TRBV12-3/TRBV12-4	TRBJ1-4	NA	few	CASRTVNNEKLFF	TGTGCCAGCAGGACGGTTAATAATGAAAAACTGTTTTTT
TRBV20-1	TRBJ2-3	TRBD2	many	CSLRTSGTDTQYF	TGCAGCCTCCGGACTAGCGGTACAGATACGCAGTATTTT